These T cell receptor beta chains were read from a single sample in a study of shared clonotypes between healthy human individuals. This table comes from immunoSEQ multiplex PCR, and its TCRdb copy is limited to in-frame clones, with some not included. The sample lists under 600,000 clones; around 80% were seen once. Sequencing was performed on PBMCs. Source of these receptors: a woman aged 40 to 50 in good health. Some clones in this sample may be carry-over from other donors' samples. Both conserved end residues are part of each CDR3. The D gene is left open where the match is weak. Part of the rows lack a size; the others show once, few, many or a class for expanded clones.

D gene,J gene,V gene,clone size,CDR3 DNA,CDR3 protein
TRBD2,TRBJ2-7,TRBV5-1,.,TGCGCCAGCAGCTTGGGAGCGGGAGGGCCGATCTCCTACGAGCAGTACTTC,CASSLGAGGPISYEQYF
.,TRBJ1-2,TRBV2,.,TGTGCCAGCACCTATAACCCAACAGCGGGTGGGTATGGCTACACCTTC,CASTYNPTAGGYGYTF
.,TRBJ1-2,TRBV10-3,.,TGTGCCATCGGGTTCGGCTATGGCTACACTTTC,CAIGFGYGYTF
.,TRBJ2-7,TRBV5-1,.,TGCGCCAGCAGCTTGAACCCGACCACAGGTGGCTACGAGCAGTACTTC,CASSLNPTTGGYEQYF
.,TRBJ1-5,TRBV19,.,TGTGCCAGTAGCCCGACGCGGGGGGGGCATCAGCCCCAGCATTTT,CASSPTRGGHQPQHF
.,TRBJ1-1,TRBV20-1,few,TGCAGTGCTAGCTCGGCCCAAGCTTTCTTT,CSASSAQAFF
TRBD2,TRBJ2-5,TRBV5-1,few,TGCGCCAGCAGCTTGGCCAGGGTGTTGGGGCGGGAGACCCAGCACTTC,CASSLARVLGRETQHF
.,TRBJ2-7,TRBV4-1,.,TGCGCCAGCAGCCAATCAAGCGGTGGAACCTACGAGCAGTACTTC,CASSQSSGGTYEQYF
TRBD1,TRBJ1-1,TRBV4-1,.,TGCGCCAGCAGCCCCAGGGGGACTTCCATGAACACTGAAGCTTTCTTT,CASSPRGTSMNTEAFF
.,TRBJ2-7,TRBV7-2,.,TGTGCCAGCAGCTCAGACACAGGTAACGAGCAGTACTTC,CASSSDTGNEQYF
TRBD2,TRBJ2-3,TRBV29-1,.,TGCAGCGCGGAGGCGGGGGCAGATACGCAGTATTTT,CSAEAGADTQYF
TRBD2,TRBJ2-1,TRBV9,.,TGTGCCAGCAGCGTAGGTCGTCTAGCGGTCGATGAGCAGTTCTTC,CASSVGRLAVDEQFF
TRBD2,TRBJ2-3,TRBV19,few,TGTGCCAGTAGCCCAAAGCGGGAAAGGACAGATACGCAGTATTTT,CASSPKRERTDTQYF
.,TRBJ1-2,TRBV18,.,TGTGCCAGCTCACCACCGGGAGGCATTTATGGCTACACCTTC,CASSPPGGIYGYTF
.,TRBJ2-5,TRBV5-1,.,TGCGCCAGCAGCCACGGAACGGCAGTCCAAGAGACCCAGTACTTC,CASSHGTAVQETQYF
.,TRBJ2-3,TRBV10-1,.,TGCGCCAGCCCGAATACGCAGTATTTT,CASPNTQYF
TRBD1,TRBJ1-2,TRBV7-6,.,TGTGCCAGCAGCTTAAATCGACAGGGTGACGGCTACACCTTC,CASSLNRQGDGYTF
.,TRBJ1-2,TRBV6-4,.,TGTGCCAGCAGTGACACCCCCGACGGACTCTATGGCTACACCTTC,CASSDTPDGLYGYTF
.,TRBJ2-4,TRBV5-6,.,TGTGCCAGCAGCTTGCCCACGACAGGAGCCAAAAACATTCAGTACTTC,CASSLPTTGAKNIQYF
TRBD2,TRBJ2-7,TRBV4-3,.,TGCGCCAGCGGACACCGGGGGGAGTACGAGCAGTACTTC,CASGHRGEYEQYF
TRBD2,TRBJ2-1,TRBV9,.,TGTGCCAGCAGCCCCAGGAGGACTAGCCACGGGAATGAGCAGTTCTTC,CASSPRRTSHGNEQFF
.,TRBJ1-2,TRBV28,.,TGTGCCAGCACTAGGGCAGCCGTTAGGAACTATGGCTACACCTTC,CASTRAAVRNYGYTF
TRBD2,TRBJ2-7,TRBV5-8,.,TGTGCCACCCCTCTGCGGGAGTATGACTACGAGCAGTACTTC,CATPLREYDYEQYF
TRBD1,TRBJ1-5,TRBV4-1,.,TGCGCCAGCAACACCCTACACAGACAGGGGGATCAGCCCCAGCATTTT,CASNTLHRQGDQPQHF
TRBD1,TRBJ2-6,TRBV28,.,TGTGCCAGCAGTTCCCATCGGGGACAGGGGATCTCTGGGGCCAACGTCCTGACTTTC,CASSSHRGQGISGANVLTF
TRBD2,TRBJ2-7,TRBV2,.,TGTGCCAGCAGGGAGTCACAGGCGACGGGGGGGCCGTGGACCTACGAGCAGTACTTC,CASRESQATGGPWTYEQYF
.,TRBJ2-2,TRBV7-7,many,TGTGCTAGCAGCTTAGGTGTTAGAGACTGGAACACCGGGGAGCTGTTTTTT,CASSLGVRDWNTGELFF
.,TRBJ1-1,TRBV28,many,TGTGCCAGCAGTTTTCGGGGGACGCTGAACACTGAAGCTTTCTTT,CASSFRGTLNTEAFF
.,TRBJ1-5,TRBV19,.,TGTGCCAGTGTTTTAAGGGGCACTAATCAGCCCCAGCATTTT,CASVLRGTNQPQHF
.,TRBJ2-3,TRBV13,.,TGTGCCAGCAGCTTAGGAGGACTGGCAACGACAACAGATACGCAGTATTTT,CASSLGGLATTTDTQYF
.,TRBJ2-1,TRBV4-1,.,TGCGCCAGCAGCCAAGAAACCCCAAGCGCTTCCTACAATGAGCAGTTCTTC,CASSQETPSASYNEQFF
TRBD2,TRBJ2-3,TRBV4-1,.,TGCGCCAGCAGCCAAAGGACTAGCGGGGCAGATACGCAGTATTTT,CASSQRTSGADTQYF
.,TRBJ2-5,TRBV2,.,TGTGCCAGCAGTCCAAGGGAAAGAGAGACCCAGTACTTC,CASSPRERETQYF
.,TRBJ1-5,TRBV14,.,TGTGCCAGCAGCCAAGATGGGGGTCAGCCCCAGCATTTT,CASSQDGGQPQHF
TRBD1,TRBJ1-2,TRBV2,.,TGTGCCAGGGGGGGACAGACCTATGGCTACACCTTC,CARGGQTYGYTF
.,TRBJ1-1,TRBV18,.,TGTGCCAGCTCACCACAGGGTTTCCCTGAAGCTTTCTTT,CASSPQGFPEAFF
.,TRBJ1-1,TRBV5-1,.,TGCGCCAGCAGCCCCGGGGAGGGGGGAACTGAAGCTTTCTTT,CASSPGEGGTEAFF
.,TRBJ2-2,TRBV4-3,.,TGCGCCAGCAGCCAAGTCGGGGGATTCACCGGGGAGCTGTTTTTT,CASSQVGGFTGELFF
TRBD1,TRBJ1-3,TRBV2,.,TGTGCCAGCGGGACAGGGATCGGAAACACCATATATTTT,CASGTGIGNTIYF
.,TRBJ1-1,TRBV7-3,.,TGTGCCAGCAGCTTCACAGGGAGGATGGGTGAAGCTTTCTTT,CASSFTGRMGEAFF
TRBD2,TRBJ2-7,TRBV27,.,TGTGCCAGCAGTTTGGGGATAGCGGGCGCCTACGAGCAGTACTTC,CASSLGIAGAYEQYF
.,TRBJ2-1,TRBV19,.,TGTGCCAGTAGTATAACCCCGGCGGGCCAGAGTGAGCAGTTCTTC,CASSITPAGQSEQFF
.,TRBJ2-1,TRBV7-9,.,TGTGCCAGCAGCCCAGGTGGGGTTGAGCAGTTCTTC,CASSPGGVEQFF
TRBD1,TRBJ2-7,TRBV29-1,once,TGCAGCGCCGGGGACAGTTACGAGCAGTACTTC,CSAGDSYEQYF
.,TRBJ2-5,TRBV2,.,TGTGCCAGCAGTGAGCAGGAAGAGACCCAGTACTTC,CASSEQEETQYF
.,TRBJ2-5,TRBV14,.,TGTGCCAGCAGCCCTCACCAAGAGACCCAGTACTTC,CASSPHQETQYF
.,TRBJ1-3,TRBV30,.,TGTGCCTGGAGTGTTTCCGGGAACACCATATATTTT,CAWSVSGNTIYF
TRBD1,TRBJ2-2,TRBV9,few,TGTGCCAGCAGCGTCAACAGGGGGACCCCCTTGGACACCGGGGAGCTGTTTTTT,CASSVNRGTPLDTGELFF
.,TRBJ2-1,TRBV4-1,.,TGCGCCAGCAGCCCTAGGAGGGGGTCCTACAATGAGCAGTTCTTC,CASSPRRGSYNEQFF
.,TRBJ2-7,TRBV7-6,.,TGTGCCAGCAGCTTAGCTGGGGGCCCCGTCTACGAGCAGTACTTC,CASSLAGGPVYEQYF
.,TRBJ2-5,TRBV13,.,TGTGCCAGCAGCCCCCGGACTAAAGAGACCCAGTACTTC,CASSPRTKETQYF
TRBD1,TRBJ2-5,TRBV5-1,.,TGCGCCAGCAGCTCGGACAGGGAAGAGACCCAGTACTTC,CASSSDREETQYF
TRBD1,TRBJ2-7,TRBV5-1,.,TGCGCCAGCAGCAGGGACAGGGTAGGGGAGCAGTACTTC,CASSRDRVGEQYF
TRBD2,TRBJ2-1,TRBV29-1,.,TGCAGCGTTGGGGCTAGCGGTACCTACAATGAGCAGTTCTTC,CSVGASGTYNEQFF
.,TRBJ1-1,TRBV6-1,few,TGTGCCAGCAAGTCCCGTTCGGACACTGAAGCTTTCTTT,CASKSRSDTEAFF
.,TRBJ1-5,TRBV6-1,.,TGTGCCAGCAGTGACCCTATAGAGGGGGGTATAGGCAATCAGCCCCAGCATTTT,CASSDPIEGGIGNQPQHF
TRBD1,TRBJ1-5,TRBV28,.,TGTGCCAGCCGACAGGGTCGTCAGCCCCAGCATTTT,CASRQGRQPQHF
.,TRBJ1-1,TRBV7-2,once,TGTGCCAGCAGCACCCGGGTGCAGAACACTGAAGCTTTCTTT,CASSTRVQNTEAFF
.,TRBJ1-1,TRBV13,.,TGTGCCAGCAGTGAACGGGGATCTAACACTGAAGCTTTCTTT,CASSERGSNTEAFF
.,TRBJ1-2,TRBV19,.,TGTGCCAGTAGTATCGCCCCTAAGATTAACTATGGCTACACCTTC,CASSIAPKINYGYTF